These 29 T cell receptor beta chains originate from one sample sequenced in a study of control samples from healthy donors and cancer patients. Profiling relied on immunoSEQ multiplex PCR, and the TCRdb table lists in-frame clones only, not all of them. The table shows hundreds of thousands of clones, with 80% to 95% occurring only once. The sequenced material came from PBMCs. The receptors stem from a man aged 35 to 55 with head and neck cancer.

The chain is built from TRBV18 and TRBJ2-1, with a tentative D call TRBD2 (5 bases). Germline V gene data show CDR1 as KGHSH and CDR2 as LQKENI. The CDR3 runs to 15 residues. The V and J ends lost 2 bases and 8 bases respectively, with 16 bases between them. CDR3 amino acids: CASSPKDGVYDEQFF. Written as DNA, the CDR3 is TGTGCCAGCTCACCAAAGGACGGGGTTTATGATGAGCAGTTCTTC.

The V and J genes are TRBV4-2 and TRBJ2-7; D possibly corresponds to TRBD1 (6 bases). This CDR3 is 15 amino acids long. CDR1 and CDR2 (germline): LGHNA, YNFKEQ. The V gene lost 0 bases and the J gene lost 2 bases, with 11 bases spanning the gap. The CDR3 bases are TGTGCCAGCAGCCAAGAGGTCCAGGGGCCCTACGAGCAGTACTTC. Translating gives CASSQEVQGPYEQYF.

Comments on this clone: Additional DNA sequences in this sample encode the identical CDR3. The chain employs TRBV6-1 and TRBJ1-1; D not resolved. Germline lookup yields CDR1 MNHNS and CDR2 SASEGT. This CDR3 is built from 13 residues. The V gene lost 3 bases and the J gene lost 1 base, with 6 bases spanning the gap. The CDR3 DNA follows: TGTGCCAGCAGTGAGCAGAGGAACACTGAAGCTTTCTTT. Amino acid sequence: CASSEQRNTEAFF.

The chain uses TRBV10-3 and TRBJ2-7, with 11 positions matching TRBD1. The V segment lost 4 bases and the J segment 4 bases; nucleotides outside the gene matches: 6. CDR3 length: 15 residues. Germline V CDR1 and CDR2: ENHRY, SYGVKD. This CDR3 is CAISGPGQGVYEQYF. The CDR3 coding sequence is TGTGCCATCAGTGGACCGGGACAGGGGGTTTACGAGCAGTACTTC.

In its sample, this clone was seen once. Other DNA variants within this sample encode the same CDR3. The V gene is TRBV11-3, the J gene TRBJ2-1; D remains ambiguous. The CDR3 loop spans 14 amino acids. The V gene's germline CDR1 is SGHNT and CDR2 YENEEA. V gave up 1 base and J gave up 1 base, with 5 bases separating them. CDR3 in amino acids: CASSLVGSYNEQFF. The CDR3 region has the DNA TGTGCCAGCAGCTTAGTTGGATCCTACAATGAGCAGTTCTTC.

This clone was counted once. The chain carries TRBV28 and TRBJ2-5; D gene uncertain. Trimming took off 5 bases at V and 4 bases at J, with 2 bases between the two ends. The CDR3 extends over 10 amino acids. Germline CDR1 and CDR2: MDHEN and SYDVKM. The CDR3 nucleotides read TGTGCCAGCAGTGGAGAGACCCAGTACTTC. Translating gives CASSGETQYF.

In DNA form, the CDR3 reads TGTGCCAGCAGCTTAGGCGGGAGGGTGACCACTGAAGCTTTCTTT. It translates to CASSLGGRVTTEAFF. The chain links TRBV7-9 to TRBJ1-1, with no clear D. Trimming stripped 1 base from V and 4 bases from J, with 13 bases between. CDR3 size: 15 residues. From germline, CDR1 is SEHNR and CDR2 FQNEAQ (reference sequence).

The gene calls are TRBV4-2 and TRBJ1-5, with 7 bases aligning to TRBD1. The trim removed 0 bases at V and 3 bases at J, leaving 2 bases unmatched. CDR3 length: 15 residues. Germline V CDR1 and CDR2: LGHNA, YNFKEQ. CDR3 amino acids: CASSQEDRDNQPQHF. CDR3 bases: TGTGCCAGCAGCCAAGAAGACAGGGACAATCAGCCCCAGCATTTT.

This chain joins TRBV13 and TRBJ2-7; D is tentatively TRBD1 or TRBD2 (6 bases each). The CDR3 is 12 residues long. Trimming took 5 bases from V and 4 from J, leaving 9 bases between them. CDR1 is PRHDT and CDR2 is FYEKMQ in the germline V gene (reference sequence). CDR3 in DNA: TGTGCCAGCAGCAAGGGGGGATACGAGCAGTACTTC. It specifies CASSKGGYEQYF. Complete variable domain (other parts from reference TRBV13 and TRBJ2-7): AAGVIQSPRHLIKEKRETATLKCYPIPRHDTVYWYQQGPGQDPQFLISFYEKMQSDKGSIPDRFSAQQFSDYHSELNMSSLELGDSALYFCASSKGGYEQYFGPGTRLTVT.

The genes are TRBV6-5 and TRBJ1-2; weak D call: TRBD1 (6 bases). The CDR3 has 14 amino acids. From germline, CDR1 is MNHEY and CDR2 SVGAGI. Between the trimmed V and J ends, which lost 8 bases and 8 bases, there was a span of 21 bases. CDR3 bases: TGTGCCAGCTCGGGCCAGGGGATGGAGGAAGGCTACACCTTC. Its translation is CASSGQGMEEGYTF.

The genes are TRBV5-6 and TRBJ2-2; D uncertain. Trimming took off 1 base at V and 1 base at J, with 11 bases between the two ends. CDR1 and CDR2 from the germline V gene are SGHDT and YYEEEE. The CDR3 contains 16 residues. The CDR3 here is CASSLWRTKNTGELFF. The DNA of the CDR3 is TGTGCCAGCAGCTTGTGGCGAACGAAGAACACCGGGGAGCTGTTTTTT.

This rearrangement joins TRBV2 to TRBJ2-3, with 7 bases lining up with TRBD2. Germline V gene sequence: CDR1 SNHLY, CDR2 FYNNEI. V shed 6 bases, J shed 5 bases, and the junction held 11 bases outside the gene matches. The CDR3 is 15 amino acids. Here the CDR3 DNA reads TGTGCCAGCAGCCCGGGACTACTTACACTAGATACGCAGTATTTT. Translating it yields CASSPGLLTLDTQYF.

The chain carries TRBV11-2 and TRBJ2-2, with a possible D match to TRBD1 (5 bases). V lost 0 bases and J lost 8, with 7 bases in between. CDR1 is SGHAT, CDR2 FQNNGV, per germline. The CDR3 totals 13 residues. This CDR3 reads CASSLEGAGELFF. The CDR3 DNA sequence: TGTGCCAGCAGCTTAGAAGGGGCGGGGGAGCTGTTTTTT.

This chain connects TRBV3-1 (or the pseudogene TRBV3-2) to TRBJ2-3; 8 bases align to TRBD2. CDR3 length: 17 residues. Germline V CDR1 and CDR2: LGHDT, YNNKEL (reference sequence). V shed 4 bases, J shed 0 bases, and the junction held 9 bases outside the gene matches. The CDR3 nucleotides read TGTGCCAGCAGCCCCGGAGGGGAGCGGGGGAGCACAGATACGCAGTATTTT. Protein sequence: CASSPGGERGSTDTQYF.

V gene TRBV9 combines with J gene TRBJ1-2, with D maybe TRBD1 (5 bases). V was shortened by 3 bases and J by 4 bases, with 19 bases between the two germline ends. This CDR3 contains 16 residues. Germline V gene data show CDR1 as SGDLS and CDR2 as YYNGEE. CDR3 nucleotides: TGTGCCAGCAGCGCCGGGGGAAAGGCTCCCTCCTATGGCTACACCTTC. It specifies CASSAGGKAPSYGYTF.

The rearrangement joins TRBV29-1 to TRBJ1-3; D is unresolved. Germline loops: CDR1 SQVTM, CDR2 ANQGSEA. The V and J ends lost 4 bases and 3 bases respectively, with 4 bases between them. This CDR3 has 11 amino acids. CDR3 in amino acids: CSVVLGNTIYF. DNA for the CDR3: TGCAGCGTTGTTCTTGGAAACACCATATATTTT. The whole variable domain, filled in from reference TRBV29-1 and TRBJ1-3, reads SAVISQKPSRDICQRGTSLTIQCQVDSQVTMMFWYRQQPGQSLTLIATANQGSEATYESGFVIDKFPISRPNLTFSTLTVSNMSPEDSSIYLCSVVLGNTIYFGEGSWLTVV.

This clone was counted only a few times. V usage is TRBV20-1 and J usage is TRBJ2-7, with a weak D call TRBD1 (6 bases). Germline CDR1 is DFQATT and CDR2 is SNEGSKA (reference sequence). The CDR3 length is 14 residues. Trimming cost V 6 bases and J 7 bases, with 22 bases left between them. CDR3 bases: TGCAGTGCAAGTTACAGGGCGAGTATGGGGGAGCAGTACTTC. Its translation: CSASYRASMGEQYF.

The CDR3 region has the DNA TGTGCCAGCATTAGGTCTCGCAGGGTGGACGATGAGCAGTTCTTC. Amino acid sequence: CASIRSRRVDDEQFF. The chain employs TRBV27 and TRBJ2-1; perhaps TRBD1 as D (5 bases). The CDR3 has 15 residues. V was clipped by 7 bases and J by 8 bases, with 21 bases between them. Germline CDR1 and CDR2: MNHEY and SMNVEV (reference sequence).

The rearrangement joins TRBV5-1 to TRBJ2-5, with 7 bases fitting TRBD1. The V and J ends lost 4 bases and 4 bases, in that order; junction bases with no gene match: 10. Germline lookup yields CDR1 SGHRS and CDR2 YFSETQ. This CDR3 spans 15 amino acids. CDR3 sequence: CASSTGQDFRETQYF. The CDR3 bases are TGCGCCAGCAGCACCGGACAGGACTTTCGAGAGACCCAGTACTTC.

This clone has only one observation. The V and J genes are TRBV5-4 and TRBJ2-1; 9 nucleotides line up with TRBD2. The trim removed 3 bases at V and 1 base at J, leaving 2 bases unmatched. The length of the CDR3 is 15 residues. Germline V gene sequence: CDR1 SGHNT, CDR2 YYREEE (reference sequence). The CDR3 spells CASSSSGESYNEQFF. The CDR3 DNA sequence: TGTGCCAGCAGCTCTAGCGGGGAGTCCTACAATGAGCAGTTCTTC.

This chain uses TRBV9 with TRBJ1-5; D ambiguous. Germline V lookup: CDR1 SGDLS, CDR2 YYNGEE. The V end lost 4 bases, the J end lost 0 bases, and 8 bases lay between the germline ends. This CDR3 has 14 amino acids. In nucleotides, the CDR3 is TGTGCCAGCAGCTCCCAATATAGCAATCAGCCCCAGCATTTT. Translation: CASSSQYSNQPQHF.

The chain uses TRBV12-3 or TRBV12-4 and TRBJ1-1, with D hard to call. This CDR3 comprises 11 residues. Trimming shortened V by 3 bases and J by 10 bases, and 9 bases separated the two germline ends. The CDR3 DNA reads as TGTGCCAGCAGTTTTGGACGTGGAGCTTTCTTT. It codes for CASSFGRGAFF.

This rearrangement joins TRBV18 to TRBJ2-7; D is undetermined. V was clipped by 6 bases and J by 5 bases, with 11 bases between them. Germline CDR1 reads KGHSH; CDR2 reads LQKENI. The CDR3 has 12 residues. CDR3 DNA sequence: TGTGCCAGCTCGCCCGGAAGGGACGAGCAGTACTTC. It codes for CASSPGRDEQYF.

This sequence joins TRBV5-4 and TRBJ2-2, with a possible D match to TRBD2 (6 bases). Germline V CDR1 and CDR2: SGHNT, YYREEE (reference sequence). The CDR3 spans 15 residues. Trimming removed 0 bases at V and 1 base at J, with 7 bases between. CDR3 amino acids: CASSLGRGNTGELFF. As DNA, the CDR3 is TGTGCCAGCAGCTTGGGGCGGGGGAACACCGGGGAGCTGTTTTTT.

The chain carries TRBV7-3 and TRBJ1-6, with 12 bases matching TRBD1. The CDR3 length is 17 residues. CDR1 is SGHTA, CDR2 FQGTGA, per germline. V was pared by 0 bases and J by 5 bases, with 2 bases of the junction left unmatched. The CDR3 DNA reads as TGTGCCAGCAGCTTAACGGGGGACAGGGGGCATAATTCACCCCTCCACTTT. Encoded protein: CASSLTGDRGHNSPLHF.

Turning to this clone: The identical CDR3 is also encoded by other nucleotide sequences in the sample. This chain uses TRBV30 with TRBJ1-2; no firm D call. Germline CDR1 and CDR2: GTSNPN and SVGIG (reference sequence). This CDR3 region has 12 residues. Trimming pared 0 bases from V and 6 bases from J, leaving 8 bases between. The CDR3 nucleotides read TGTGCCTGGAGTGTAACCGGGAATGGCTACACCTTC. Translated: CAWSVTGNGYTF.

This clone was seen a single time. CDR3 nucleotides: TGCGCCAGCAGCTTGGCCAGTTTTATGGATACGCAGTATTTT. Translating gives CASSLASFMDTQYF. The chain couples TRBV5-1 to TRBJ2-3; D is ambiguous. The CDR3 is made up of 14 amino acids. Trimming cost V 0 bases and J 6 bases, with 11 bases left between them. Germline V gene sequence: CDR1 SGHRS, CDR2 YFSETQ.

With respect to this clone: A much larger clone lies one base from this, so it may be a read error. The gene calls are TRBV5-6 and TRBJ2-7; a weak D match, TRBD2 (5 bases). The CDR3 sequence is 13 residues long. Trimming removed 2 bases from V and 0 bases from J, with 6 bases in between. CDR1 is SGHDT, CDR2 YYEEEE, per germline. The DNA for the CDR3 is TGTGCCAGCAGCTTCGGGGACTCCTACGAGCAGTACTTC. Protein sequence: CASSFGDSYEQYF.

J is TRBJ2-3 and V is TRBV5-1, with 9 bases fitting TRBD1. This CDR3 is 14 amino acids long. The V segment lost 6 bases and the J segment 3 bases; nucleotides outside the gene matches: 5. CDR1 and CDR2 (germline): SGHRS, YFSETQ. CDR3 sequence: CASKDRGGTDTQYF. In DNA, the CDR3 is TGCGCCAGCAAGGACAGGGGAGGGACAGATACGCAGTATTTT.